The rows below give T cell receptor beta chains drawn from one sample of a study of post-analysis software for immune sequencing data. From the PCR reads, TCRdb called clonotypes with MiXCR, one entry per CDR3 protein. The sample holds some 800,000 distinct CDR3 sequences, about half seen once. The sequencing input was blood. Receptors were obtained from a girl between 5 and 17 years old with multiple sclerosis. Both conserved end residues are part of each CDR3. The D gene is left open where the match is weak.

D: -; J: TRBJ1-1; V: TRBV7-9; CDR3: CTSSFGTRVNTEAFF
D: -; J: TRBJ1-1; V: TRBV7-3; CDR3: CASSHDKDTEAFF
D: TRBD2; J: TRBJ2-7; V: TRBV12-3/TRBV12-4; CDR3: CASSPYSGRDPYEQYF
D: TRBD2; J: TRBJ2-7; V: TRBV20-1; CDR3: CSAPDPSGSQQYF
D: TRBD2; J: TRBJ2-2; V: TRBV7-3; CDR3: CASSSRGGGSTGELFF
D: TRBD2; J: TRBJ2-3; V: TRBV20-1; CDR3: CSARWAGRLSTDTQYF
D: -; J: TRBJ2-1; V: TRBV12-3/TRBV12-4; CDR3: CASSLDRNGGNEQFF
D: -; J: TRBJ2-7; V: TRBV12-3/TRBV12-4; CDR3: CASTLDGHEQYF
D: -; J: TRBJ1-1; V: TRBV20-1; CDR3: CSARADLGDYTEAFF
D: -; J: TRBJ2-7; V: TRBV7-9; CDR3: CASSSRLDRDYEQYF
D: -; J: TRBJ2-3; V: TRBV5-5; CDR3: CASSLEGPVDTQYF
D: TRBD2; J: TRBJ2-1; V: TRBV24-1; CDR3: CATSDWTSGGYNEQFF
D: -; J: TRBJ2-1; V: TRBV7-6; CDR3: CASSFKGSLGGDEQFF
D: -; J: TRBJ2-1; V: TRBV27; CDR3: CAAGEAPTGEQFF
D: -; J: TRBJ2-7; V: TRBV20-1; CDR3: CSARDDAYEQYF
D: -; J: TRBJ1-2; V: TRBV19; CDR3: CASSPQEIYGYTF
D: -; J: TRBJ1-1; V: TRBV28; CDR3: CASSGYPNEAFF
D: TRBD2; J: TRBJ2-1; V: TRBV20-1; CDR3: CSARATSGRAVNEQFF
D: -; J: TRBJ1-5; V: TRBV6-5; CDR3: CASSSLGRARPQHF
D: -; J: -; V: TRBV20-1; CDR3: CSARSQGISYEQYF
D: TRBD2; J: TRBJ2-1; V: TRBV29-1; CDR3: CSVRAGASSYNEQFF
D: TRBD2; J: TRBJ2-5; V: TRBV7-7; CDR3: CASSLISGTGGETQYF
D: TRBD1; J: TRBJ2-5; V: TRBV7-9; CDR3: CASSPTGSFPKETQYF
D: -; J: TRBJ2-1; V: TRBV14; CDR3: CASSQEFAGPYNEQFF
D: TRBD1; J: TRBJ2-7; V: TRBV20-1; CDR3: CSAPGTGGYEQYF
D: TRBD1; J: -; V: TRBV7-9; CDR3: CASSPPPGTGSPYEQYF
D: TRBD2; J: TRBJ2-1; V: TRBV6-5; CDR3: CASSYSGLAVDNEQFF
D: TRBD2; J: TRBJ2-3; V: TRBV12-3/TRBV12-4; CDR3: CVSSPTGGPDTQYF
D: -; J: TRBJ1-2; V: TRBV6-2/TRBV6-3; CDR3: CASRRPGPPQGYTF
D: TRBD2; J: TRBJ2-1; V: TRBV7-9; CDR3: CASSLALGLAGGNEQFF
D: TRBD1; J: TRBJ2-1; V: TRBV12-3/TRBV12-4; CDR3: CASSLSGQGDINEQFF
D: -; J: TRBJ2-1; V: TRBV20-1; CDR3: CSAFLFTVNEQFF
D: -; J: TRBJ2-5; V: TRBV12-3/TRBV12-4; CDR3: CASSLEGTTQETQYF
D: TRBD2; J: TRBJ2-1; V: TRBV11-2; CDR3: CVSSLGPPGRPYNEQFF